Described below is a single T cell receptor beta chain sequence and its context. This specimen comes from a study of blood T cell repertoires in COVID-19. The overall study: Donors in the United States, Italy and Spain gave samples during acute or convalescent COVID-19.

Enrollees, about 18 to 89 years old, lived in 24 US areas. Donors were grouped by their self-reported clinical history. This CDR3 comprises 15 residues. The germline gives CDR1 MNHEY, CDR2 SMNVEV (reference sequence). V trimming: 5 bases; J trimming: 1 base; junction bases outside the gene matches: 6. In the source study's methods: Estimated nucleated cell counts came from reference gene primer amplification. The protocol was immunoSEQ multiplex PCR, while the TCRdb copy is restricted to in-frame clones and leaves out a portion. V, J and clone size are taken as reported in that table, and D and trimming were inferred from the DNA itself. The top ten clones hold roughly 3.9% of a sample with over 110,000 clones, about 87% of them seen once.

The chain joins TRBV27 to TRBJ2-7; TRBD1 matches at 9 bases. This TCR derives from a man aged 45 to 65 in a cohort exposed to, infected with or recovered from COVID-19 (not recorded which). Sequenced material: PBMCs or T cells enriched from blood (not recorded which). Here the CDR3 reads CASSSTGTGSYEQYF. The DNA for the CDR3 is TGTGCCAGCAGTAGTACCGGGACAGGGTCCTACGAGCAGTACTTC.